This T cell receptor (beta chain) was identified during a study of CD8 T cells in Susac syndrome. The authors reverse transcribed about 0.45 to 1 ug RNA with random hexamers. TCRdb re-called the immunoSEQ multiplex PCR reads with MiXCR, one entry per CDR3 protein. This sample yields about 140,000 distinct CDR3 sequences, of which approximately 95% are seen a single time; 0.25% to 0.3% belongs to the top ten. The CDR3 contains 12 residues. Trimming stripped 5 bases from V and 6 bases from J, with 8 bases between. Germline V CDR1 and CDR2: LGHNA, YSLEER. TCR beta sequencing covered blood CD8+ and CD4+ T cells. The TEMRA cells underwent FACS enrichment, while the CD8+ and CD4+ T cells underwent negative isolation.

The source material was CD8+ T cells from PBMCs. This chain uses TRBV4-3 with TRBJ2-1; D is unresolved. The source is a human donor in good health. CDR3 region: CASSASFNEQFF. DNA for the CDR3: TGCGCCAGCAGCGCTAGTTTCAATGAGCAGTTCTTC.